This TCR beta chain derives from a study of cytomegalovirus exposure and HLA in healthy donors. Study information: The Caucasian-associated ancestry cluster held around 76% of over 350 genotyped donors. Study-wide points: Accurate predictions that matched the HLA-A and HLA-B alleles of most subjects were reportedly made from TCR beta sequences.

There are a few counts of this clone. Antigen specificity is unknown. CDR3 length: 14 residues. Germline loops: CDR1 MDHEN, CDR2 SYDVKM. Trimming pared 6 bases from V and 6 bases from J, leaving 15 bases between. Use of 60 Vbeta and 13 Jbeta primers characterized the PCR. Profiled with immunoSEQ multiplex PCR; TCRdb holds only in-frame clones, not every one. The repertoire includes around 110,000 clones, more than 65% of them detected once, and about 0.8% sits in the top ten. The V call is TRBV28, the J call TRBJ2-1; D perhaps matches TRBD1 (6 bases). The sequence derives from a boy between 10 and 17 years old in good health and CMV-seronegative. Sequenced material: PBMCs. CDR3 region: CASSTRDKGNEQFF. CDR3 coding DNA: TGTGCCAGCAGCACCCGGGACAAGGGCAATGAGCAGTTCTTC. The whole variable domain, filled in from reference TRBV28 and TRBJ2-1, reads DVKVTQSSRYLVKRTGEKVFLECVQDMDHENMFWYRQDPGLGLRLIYFSYDVKMKEKGDIPEGYSVSREKKERFSLILESASTNQTSMYLCASSTRDKGNEQFFGPGTRLTVL.